This T cell receptor beta chain emerged from a study of Ad26.COV2.S vaccination and SARS-CoV-2 variants. CDR1 and CDR2 from the germline V gene are KGHDR and SFDVKD. V was pared by 4 bases and J by 9 bases, with 11 bases between. The CDR3 extends over 12 amino acids. Findings of the study overall: Substantial post-vaccination breadth of spike-specific CD8+ and CD4+ T cell responses was reported. Placebo recipients showed lower spike-specific TCR breadth than vaccinees.

A word on this clone: The antigen remains undetermined.

The method was immunoSEQ multiplex PCR; TCRdb's version includes in-frame clones alone and lacks a portion of them. The sample has about 350,000 clones, 88% seen once; the top ten hold 6.4%. Treatment defined: about 20 received Ad26.COV2.S at low or high dose, single or two shots; 5 received placebo; per-sample allocation not given. Collection of samples fell on day 63 after the first vaccine or placebo injection. The sequences come from peripheral blood, collected in a trial of Ad26.COV2.S vaccine versus placebo. This receptor was identified in a person between 18 and 65 years old who received the Ad26.COV2.S COVID-19 vaccine or a placebo. The genes are TRBV24-1 and TRBJ2-5, with D uncertain. The CDR3 protein is CATSESGLPQYF. The DNA of the CDR3 is TGTGCCACCAGTGAATCTGGGCTTCCCCAGTACTTC.